This is a list of T cell receptor beta chains from one sample in a study of Tregs in tolerant kidney transplant recipients. The data were produced by immunoSEQ multiplex PCR, yet TCRdb's version contains in-frame clones alone and is incomplete. The sample has some 68,000 clones, 84% seen once. The sample was CD4+ T cells from blood. The receptors originated from a human donor in good health. CDR3s include the opening cysteine and the closing phenylalanine or tryptophan. The D gene is left open where the match is weak. Size tells how often a clone was seen (once, few, many) or the class of an expanded clone, and some rows leave it out.

CDR3 protein: CASSRGQGVATNEKLFF; CDR3 DNA: TGTGCCAGCAGCCGAGGACAAGGAGTAGCAACTAATGAAAAACTGTTTTTT; J gene: TRBJ1-4; D gene: .; V gene: TRBV5-6; clone size: .
CDR3 protein: CASSRTGTGELGNQPQHF; CDR3 DNA: TGCGCCAGCAGCCGAACCGGGACAGGGGAACTTGGCAATCAGCCCCAGCATTTT; J gene: TRBJ1-5; D gene: TRBD1; V gene: TRBV4-1; clone size: .
CDR3 protein: CASSPRGSSYNSPLHF; CDR3 DNA: TGTGCCAGCTCACCACGGGGGAGCTCCTATAATTCACCCCTCCACTTT; J gene: TRBJ1-6; D gene: .; V gene: TRBV18; clone size: .
CDR3 protein: CASRLRQGGYEQYF; CDR3 DNA: TGTGCCAGCAGGCTTCGACAGGGGGGGTACGAGCAGTACTTC; J gene: TRBJ2-7; D gene: TRBD1; V gene: TRBV6-1; clone size: .
CDR3 protein: CASSLRTGALYEQYF; CDR3 DNA: TGTGCCAGCAGTTTAAGGACAGGGGCCCTCTACGAGCAGTACTTC; J gene: TRBJ2-7; D gene: TRBD1; V gene: TRBV27; clone size: .
CDR3 protein: CASSLFSRNSYEQYF; CDR3 DNA: TGTGCCAGCAGCTTGTTCTCCCGGAACTCCTACGAGCAGTACTTC; J gene: TRBJ2-7; D gene: .; V gene: TRBV5-6; clone size: few
CDR3 protein: CASSDSFVSRFQETQYF; CDR3 DNA: TGTGCCAGCAGTGACTCGTTCGTTTCGCGGTTCCAAGAGACCCAGTACTTC; J gene: TRBJ2-5; D gene: .; V gene: TRBV6-4; clone size: .
CDR3 protein: CASSLGGKRGNEQFF; CDR3 DNA: TGTGCCAGCAGCTTGGGTGGGAAGAGGGGCAATGAGCAGTTCTTC; J gene: TRBJ2-1; D gene: .; V gene: TRBV5-6; clone size: .
CDR3 protein: CASSPLTSGSSYNEQFF; CDR3 DNA: TGTGCCAGCTCACCTCTTACTAGCGGCAGCTCCTACAATGAGCAGTTCTTC; J gene: TRBJ2-1; D gene: TRBD2; V gene: TRBV18; clone size: .
CDR3 protein: CASSVLDYNEQFF; CDR3 DNA: TGTGCCAGCAGTGTACTAGACTACAATGAGCAGTTCTTC; J gene: TRBJ2-1; D gene: .; V gene: TRBV2; clone size: once
CDR3 protein: CASSLGQASLAGYTF; CDR3 DNA: TGTGCCAGCAGCTTGGGACAGGCAAGTTTAGCTGGCTACACCTTC; J gene: TRBJ1-2; D gene: TRBD1; V gene: TRBV7-9; clone size: .
CDR3 protein: CASMYGGSPNEQFF; CDR3 DNA: TGCGCCAGCATGTACGGAGGGAGCCCCAATGAGCAGTTCTTC; J gene: TRBJ2-1; D gene: .; V gene: TRBV5-1; clone size: once
CDR3 protein: CASSPVGGGRNDEQFF; CDR3 DNA: TGTGCCAGCAGTCCCGTAGGCGGGGGGCGGAATGATGAGCAGTTCTTC; J gene: TRBJ2-1; D gene: TRBD2; V gene: TRBV7-3; clone size: .
CDR3 protein: CASSPSPQETQYF; CDR3 DNA: TGTGCCAGCAGCCCTTCCCCCCAGGAGACCCAGTACTTC; J gene: TRBJ2-5; D gene: .; V gene: TRBV5-4; clone size: .
CDR3 protein: CASSLGLADSSYEQYF; CDR3 DNA: TGCGCCAGCAGCTTGGGACTAGCGGACAGCTCCTACGAGCAGTACTTC; J gene: TRBJ2-7; D gene: TRBD2; V gene: TRBV5-1; clone size: .
CDR3 protein: CASSWTSGGEATDTQYF; CDR3 DNA: TGCGCCAGCAGCTGGACTAGCGGGGGGGAGGCCACAGATACGCAGTATTTT; J gene: TRBJ2-3; D gene: TRBD2; V gene: TRBV5-1; clone size: once
CDR3 protein: CARSPLKGIYEQYF; CDR3 DNA: TGTGCCAGAAGCCCCCTCAAGGGCATCTACGAGCAGTACTTC; J gene: TRBJ2-7; D gene: .; V gene: TRBV7-5; clone size: .
CDR3 protein: CASSHRSRSLADFYNNEQFF; CDR3 DNA: TGCGCCAGCAGCCATAGATCGAGATCTTTAGCGGATTTTTACAACAATGAGCAGTTCTTC; J gene: TRBJ2-1; D gene: .; V gene: TRBV4-1; clone size: few
CDR3 protein: CSVYSGSGAGELFF; CDR3 DNA: TGCAGCGTTTATAGCGGGAGCGGGGCCGGGGAGCTGTTTTTT; J gene: TRBJ2-2; D gene: TRBD2; V gene: TRBV29-1; clone size: .
CDR3 protein: CASSETSGTDTQYF; CDR3 DNA: TGTGCCAGCAGTGAAACTAGCGGCACAGATACGCAGTATTTT; J gene: TRBJ2-3; D gene: TRBD2; V gene: TRBV25-1; clone size: .
CDR3 protein: CASARSGGSEAFF; CDR3 DNA: TGTGCCAGTGCTCGAAGCGGCGGCAGCGAAGCTTTCTTT; J gene: TRBJ1-1; D gene: .; V gene: TRBV7-2; clone size: .
CDR3 protein: CASSLEGEQFF; CDR3 DNA: TGTGCCAGCAGCTTAGAGGGTGAGCAGTTCTTC; J gene: TRBJ2-1; D gene: .; V gene: TRBV7-3; clone size: .
CDR3 protein: CASSQESQGGYGYTF; CDR3 DNA: TGCGCCAGCAGCCAAGAATCCCAGGGGGGGTATGGCTACACCTTC; J gene: TRBJ1-2; D gene: TRBD1; V gene: TRBV4-3; clone size: .
CDR3 protein: CASSLAPGHTEAFF; CDR3 DNA: TGTGCCAGCAGCTTAGCGCCGGGGCACACTGAAGCTTTCTTT; J gene: TRBJ1-1; D gene: .; V gene: TRBV11-1; clone size: .
CDR3 protein: CASSIASGTGENQPQHF; CDR3 DNA: TGTGCCAGTAGTATAGCGTCCGGGACAGGGGAGAATCAGCCCCAGCATTTT; J gene: TRBJ1-5; D gene: TRBD1; V gene: TRBV19; clone size: .
CDR3 protein: CASGSLGTEAFF; CDR3 DNA: TGTGCCAGCGGATCCCTAGGCACTGAAGCTTTCTTT; J gene: TRBJ1-1; D gene: .; V gene: TRBV18; clone size: .
CDR3 protein: CASSPETGGIYGYTF; CDR3 DNA: TGTGCCAGCTCACCCGAGACAGGGGGCATCTATGGCTACACCTTC; J gene: TRBJ1-2; D gene: TRBD1; V gene: TRBV18; clone size: .
CDR3 protein: CASSSGTGQETQYF; CDR3 DNA: TGCGCCAGCAGCTCCGGGACAGGACAAGAGACCCAGTACTTC; J gene: TRBJ2-5; D gene: TRBD1; V gene: TRBV5-1; clone size: .
CDR3 protein: CAWSGSGRRTYNEQFF; CDR3 DNA: TGTGCCTGGAGTGGTAGCGGGAGAAGGACCTACAATGAGCAGTTCTTC; J gene: TRBJ2-1; D gene: TRBD2; V gene: TRBV30; clone size: .
CDR3 protein: CASSLSPTSGSREQFF; CDR3 DNA: TGTGCCAGCAGCTTAAGCCCGACTAGCGGGAGCAGAGAGCAGTTCTTC; J gene: TRBJ2-1; D gene: TRBD2; V gene: TRBV7-2; clone size: .
CDR3 protein: CASSTLRLTENTEAFF; CDR3 DNA: TGTGCCAGCTCTACTTTAAGACTGACAGAGAACACTGAAGCTTTCTTT; J gene: TRBJ1-1; D gene: .; V gene: TRBV18; clone size: .
CDR3 protein: CASSEGSLRTEAFF; CDR3 DNA: TGTGCCAGCAGTGAAGGGTCTCTGAGGACTGAAGCTTTCTTT; J gene: TRBJ1-1; D gene: .; V gene: TRBV2; clone size: .
CDR3 protein: CASSDRGEAFF; CDR3 DNA: TGTGCCAGCTCGGACAGGGGTGAAGCTTTCTTT; J gene: TRBJ1-1; D gene: TRBD1; V gene: TRBV18; clone size: .
CDR3 protein: CASSPTKIGTGGYTF; CDR3 DNA: TGTGCCAGCAGCCCTACTAAGATAGGGACAGGAGGCTACACCTTC; J gene: TRBJ1-2; D gene: TRBD1; V gene: TRBV7-9; clone size: .
CDR3 protein: CASSVSSSGNQETQYF; CDR3 DNA: TGTGCCAGCAGCGTAAGTTCTAGCGGCAACCAAGAGACCCAGTACTTC; J gene: TRBJ2-5; D gene: TRBD2; V gene: TRBV9; clone size: .
CDR3 protein: CASSGLAGVQETQYF; CDR3 DNA: TGCGCCAGCTCGGGACTAGCGGGGGTCCAAGAGACCCAGTACTTC; J gene: TRBJ2-5; D gene: TRBD2; V gene: TRBV4-1; clone size: .
CDR3 protein: CASTFRGPGHYALRYF; CDR3 DNA: TGTGCCAGCACCTTCAGGGGGCCGGGACACTATGCCCTACGGTACTTC; J gene: TRBJ2-7; D gene: TRBD1; V gene: TRBV11-3; clone size: .
CDR3 protein: CASSYSGSEQNIQYF; CDR3 DNA: TGTGCCAGCAGTTACTCGGGTAGTGAGCAAAACATTCAGTACTTC; J gene: TRBJ2-4; D gene: .; V gene: TRBV6-5; clone size: .
CDR3 protein: CASTLLAGPYEQFF; CDR3 DNA: TGTGCCAGCACGTTACTAGCGGGACCGTACGAGCAGTTCTTC; J gene: TRBJ2-1; D gene: .; V gene: TRBV21-1; clone size: .
CDR3 protein: CASRVGGDRPEAFF; CDR3 DNA: TGTGCCAGCAGGGTTGGGGGGGACAGACCTGAAGCTTTCTTT; J gene: TRBJ1-1; D gene: TRBD1; V gene: TRBV25-1; clone size: .
CDR3 protein: CASSSSGRVSYEQYF; CDR3 DNA: TGTGCCAGCAGCTCCTCGGGCAGGGTGTCCTACGAGCAGTACTTC; J gene: TRBJ2-7; D gene: .; V gene: TRBV7-9; clone size: few
CDR3 protein: CASSPRAGDNSPLHF; CDR3 DNA: TGTGCCAGCTCACCAAGGGCAGGTGATAATTCACCCCTCCACTTT; J gene: TRBJ1-6; D gene: .; V gene: TRBV18; clone size: .
CDR3 protein: CASSESTDTQYF; CDR3 DNA: TGTGCCAGCAGTGAATCGACAGATACGCAGTATTTT; J gene: TRBJ2-3; D gene: .; V gene: TRBV6-1; clone size: .
CDR3 protein: CASSFAGGPPDTQYF; CDR3 DNA: TGTGCCAGCAGTTTCGCGGGAGGGCCCCCAGATACGCAGTATTTT; J gene: TRBJ2-3; D gene: TRBD2; V gene: TRBV27; clone size: .
CDR3 protein: CASTSGTSPGDTQYF; CDR3 DNA: TGTGCCAGCACCTCCGGGACTTCTCCGGGGGATACGCAGTATTTT; J gene: TRBJ2-3; D gene: .; V gene: TRBV6-5; clone size: .